This paragraph reports one TCR beta chain. Its matching antigen is unknown. The sample belongs to a study of T-cell reconstitution after alpha-beta-depleted transplantation in children. Unique molecular identifiers were incorporated during preparation of the TCRbeta library. TCRdb called the PCR reads again in MiXCR, with one record for every CDR3 protein. The repertoire holds hundreds of thousands of distinct CDR3 sequences, with approximately 15% as singletons. Study results and limitations: By one year post-transplant, T-cell counts and diversity largely arose from T cells that were newly produced. Several hundred rapidly expanded clones from non-depleted graft cells reportedly supplied alpha-beta T cells about two months post-transplant.

The V and J ends lost 7 bases and 9 bases respectively, with 22 bases between them. CDR1 is SNHLY, CDR2 FYNNEI, per germline. The CDR3 has 14 residues. The J gene is TRBJ2-7, the V gene TRBV2; tentatively, D is TRBD1 (6 bases). This receptor was identified in a male patient aged 2-9 years who had a stem cell transplant for acute lymphoblastic leukemia, so the T cells may come from the graft donor. The sample here was PBMCs, mostly from graft donor cells, taken 360 days after TCRalphabeta/CD19-depleted stem cell transplant. CDR3 protein: CASTSTGGGLGQYF. CDR3 DNA: TGTGCCAGCACCTCGACAGGTGGGGGATTGGGGCAGTACTTC.